These T cell receptor beta chains were read from a single sample in a study of T cells in Graves' hyperthyroidism and ophthalmopathy. One entry per CDR3 protein, called by TCRdb with MiXCR from the multiplex PCR reads. The table includes some 270,000 distinct CDR3 sequences, about an eighth detected once. Sequenced: blood. These receptors all come from a woman aged 30 to 39 with Graves' hyperthyroidism that later progressed to Graves' ophthalmopathy. CDR3s include the opening cysteine and the closing phenylalanine or tryptophan. A D gene is named only where the DNA matches it firmly. The listing skips clone size in some rows; elsewhere it reads once, few, many or a size class.

CDR3 length: 15
J gene: TRBJ1-5
V gene: TRBV5-5
clone size: many
D gene: -
CDR3 protein: CASSLAGRANQPQHF
CDR3 DNA: TGTGCCAGCAGCTTGGCCGGCAGGGCGAATCAGCCCCAGCATTTT

CDR3 length: 13
J gene: TRBJ2-7
V gene: TRBV24-1
clone size: -
D gene: -
CDR3 protein: CATSDLQSHEQYF
CDR3 DNA: TGTGCCACCAGTGATTTACAAAGCCACGAGCAGTACTTC

CDR3 length: 15
J gene: TRBJ1-2
V gene: TRBV2
clone size: many
D gene: TRBD1
CDR3 protein: CASSESLYRGDGYTF
CDR3 DNA: TGTGCCAGCAGTGAATCTCTTTACAGGGGAGATGGCTACACCTTC

CDR3 length: 12
J gene: TRBJ2-2
V gene: TRBV5-1
clone size: few
D gene: -
CDR3 protein: CASRRGAGELFF
CDR3 DNA: TGCGCCAGCAGACGAGGGGCCGGGGAGCTGTTTTTT

CDR3 length: 14
J gene: TRBJ1-3
V gene: TRBV7-3
clone size: many
D gene: -
CDR3 protein: CASSSHISGNTIYF
CDR3 DNA: TGTGCCAGCAGCTCACACATCTCTGGAAACACCATATATTTT

CDR3 length: 15
J gene: TRBJ2-3
V gene: TRBV6-1
clone size: many
D gene: TRBD1
CDR3 protein: CASRKAGQGTDTQYF
CDR3 DNA: TGTGCCAGCAGAAAAGCTGGACAGGGAACAGATACGCAGTATTTT

CDR3 length: 15
J gene: TRBJ2-5
V gene: TRBV7-8
clone size: -
D gene: TRBD1
CDR3 protein: CASSSTGELIETQYF
CDR3 DNA: TGTGCCAGCAGCTCGACAGGGGAATTGATAGAGACCCAGTACTTC

CDR3 length: 16
J gene: TRBJ1-1
V gene: TRBV28
clone size: many
D gene: -
CDR3 protein: CASSLGAGSGNTEAFF
CDR3 DNA: TGTGCCAGCAGTCTAGGGGCTGGGTCGGGGAACACTGAAGCTTTCTTT

CDR3 length: 14
J gene: TRBJ1-1
V gene: TRBV7-9
clone size: many
D gene: -
CDR3 protein: CASSLEVMNTEAFF
CDR3 DNA: TGTGCCAGCAGCTTAGAGGTTATGAACACTGAAGCTTTCTTT

CDR3 length: 18
J gene: TRBJ2-1
V gene: TRBV7-9
clone size: many
D gene: TRBD2
CDR3 protein: CASSAGTSGRGTYNEQFF
CDR3 DNA: TGTGCCAGCAGCGCGGGGACTAGCGGGCGGGGCACCTACAATGAGCAGTTCTTC

CDR3 length: 20
J gene: TRBJ2-3
V gene: TRBV4-3
clone size: many
D gene: TRBD2
CDR3 protein: CASSPRLAGGRTLSTDTQYF
CDR3 DNA: TGCGCCAGCAGCCCCCGACTAGCGGGAGGGAGAACCCTTTCCACAGATACGCAGTATTTT

CDR3 length: 11
J gene: TRBJ2-1
V gene: TRBV7-2
clone size: many
D gene: -
CDR3 protein: CASRIRGLEFF
CDR3 DNA: TGTGCCAGCCGAATACGGGGTTTGGAGTTCTTC

CDR3 length: 19
J gene: TRBJ1-6
V gene: TRBV6-1
clone size: few
D gene: -
CDR3 protein: CASSVALGRPSSYNSPLHF
CDR3 DNA: TGTGCCAGCAGTGTGGCGTTAGGCAGACCCAGCTCCTATAATTCACCCCTCCACTTT

CDR3 length: 15
J gene: TRBJ2-7
V gene: TRBV20-1
clone size: many
D gene: -
CDR3 protein: CSAREPKTFSYEQYF
CDR3 DNA: TGCAGTGCTAGAGAACCTAAGACATTCTCCTACGAGCAGTACTTC

CDR3 length: 13
J gene: TRBJ1-1
V gene: TRBV29-1
clone size: few
D gene: TRBD1
CDR3 protein: CSVWTGGNTEAFF
CDR3 DNA: TGCAGCGTATGGACAGGAGGGAACACTGAAGCTTTCTTT

CDR3 length: 14
J gene: TRBJ2-5
V gene: TRBV4-1
clone size: -
D gene: TRBD1
CDR3 protein: CASSQTGGAVTQYF
CDR3 DNA: TGCGCCAGCAGCCAAACAGGGGGCGCGGTGACCCAGTACTTC

CDR3 length: 13
J gene: TRBJ2-7
V gene: TRBV20-1
clone size: many
D gene: -
CDR3 protein: CSAWGPRALEQYF
CDR3 DNA: TGCAGTGCTTGGGGTCCTCGGGCCCTCGAGCAGTACTTC

CDR3 length: 13
J gene: TRBJ2-2
V gene: TRBV5-1
clone size: few
D gene: -
CDR3 protein: CASRTTNTGELFF
CDR3 DNA: TGCGCCAGCCGGACGACGAACACCGGGGAGCTGTTTTTT

CDR3 length: 12
J gene: TRBJ2-7
V gene: TRBV6-2/TRBV6-3
clone size: many
D gene: TRBD2
CDR3 protein: CASRWTSHEQYF
CDR3 DNA: TGTGCCAGCAGATGGACTAGCCACGAGCAGTACTTC

CDR3 length: 13
J gene: TRBJ2-5
V gene: TRBV4-2
clone size: -
D gene: -
CDR3 protein: CASSQDFVQGPYF
CDR3 DNA: TGTGCCAGCAGCCAAGATTTTGTCCAGGGTCCGTACTTC

CDR3 length: 17
J gene: TRBJ2-6
V gene: TRBV5-8
clone size: many
D gene: -
CDR3 protein: CASSLGQVNSGANVLTF
CDR3 DNA: TGTGCCAGCAGCTTGGGACAGGTGAACTCTGGGGCCAACGTCCTGACTTTC

CDR3 length: 14
J gene: TRBJ2-2
V gene: TRBV2
clone size: many
D gene: TRBD2
CDR3 protein: CAIIAGVGTGELFF
CDR3 DNA: TGTGCCATAATAGCGGGAGTTGGCACCGGGGAGCTGTTTTTT

CDR3 length: 13
J gene: TRBJ2-1
V gene: TRBV6-1
clone size: many
D gene: -
CDR3 protein: CASYGRAINEQFF
CDR3 DNA: TGTGCCAGCTACGGACGCGCGATCAATGAGCAGTTCTTC

CDR3 length: 13
J gene: TRBJ2-3
V gene: TRBV7-9
clone size: -
D gene: -
CDR3 protein: CASSWQEEGTQYF
CDR3 DNA: TGTGCCAGCAGCTGGCAGGAGGAGGGTACGCAGTATTTT

CDR3 length: 14
J gene: TRBJ2-7
V gene: TRBV7-9
clone size: many
D gene: TRBD1
CDR3 protein: CASSSLRGFDEQYF
CDR3 DNA: TGTGCCAGCAGCTCGCTCAGGGGGTTTGACGAGCAGTACTTC

CDR3 length: 15
J gene: TRBJ2-7
V gene: TRBV7-3
clone size: few
D gene: -
CDR3 protein: CASSLVGAEFHEQYF
CDR3 DNA: TGTGCCAGCAGCTTGGTGGGGGCCGAATTTCACGAGCAGTACTTC

CDR3 length: 18
J gene: TRBJ2-3
V gene: TRBV24-1
clone size: many
D gene: TRBD2
CDR3 protein: CATSDSPPLAEGTDTQYF
CDR3 DNA: TGTGCCACCAGTGATTCCCCACCTCTAGCGGAGGGCACAGATACGCAGTATTTT

CDR3 length: 15
J gene: TRBJ2-1
V gene: TRBV3-1
clone size: -
D gene: -
CDR3 protein: CASSQGAGARDGQFF
CDR3 DNA: TGTGCCAGCAGCCAAGGAGCCGGGGCAAGGGATGGGCAGTTCTTC

CDR3 length: 14
J gene: TRBJ2-5
V gene: TRBV28
clone size: many
D gene: TRBD2
CDR3 protein: CASRQTSGTETQYF
CDR3 DNA: TGTGCCAGCAGACAGACTAGCGGGACCGAGACCCAGTACTTC

CDR3 length: 17
J gene: TRBJ1-2
V gene: TRBV27
clone size: many
D gene: -
CDR3 protein: CASSLSYTGQRSYGYTF
CDR3 DNA: TGTGCCAGCAGTTTATCCTACACGGGGCAGAGGAGCTATGGCTACACCTTC

CDR3 length: 11
J gene: TRBJ2-6
V gene: TRBV6-2/TRBV6-3
clone size: -
D gene: -
CDR3 protein: CASSYPGPMAF
CDR3 DNA: TGTGCCAGCAGTTATCCGGGCCCCATGGCTTTC

CDR3 length: 15
J gene: TRBJ2-5
V gene: TRBV11-2
clone size: many
D gene: TRBD2
CDR3 protein: CASSLEVAGAETQYF
CDR3 DNA: TGTGCCAGCAGCTTAGAAGTCGCGGGAGCAGAGACCCAGTACTTC

CDR3 length: 14
J gene: TRBJ2-3
V gene: TRBV14
clone size: -
D gene: -
CDR3 protein: CASSQEVWGDTQYF
CDR3 DNA: TGTGCCAGCAGCCAAGAAGTATGGGGAGATACGCAGTATTTT

CDR3 length: 14
J gene: TRBJ1-5
V gene: TRBV12-3/TRBV12-4
clone size: many
D gene: -
CDR3 protein: CASSFFAGDQPQHF
CDR3 DNA: TGTGCCAGCAGTTTTTTCGCAGGGGATCAGCCCCAGCATTTT

CDR3 length: 15
J gene: TRBJ2-1
V gene: TRBV11-3
clone size: many
D gene: TRBD1
CDR3 protein: CASSTRTGGTNEQFF
CDR3 DNA: TGTGCCAGCAGCACCCGGACAGGGGGTACGAATGAGCAGTTCTTC

CDR3 length: 13
J gene: TRBJ1-1
V gene: TRBV20-1
clone size: -
D gene: TRBD1
CDR3 protein: CSAAGGVNTEAFF
CDR3 DNA: TGCAGTGCCGCAGGGGGGGTGAACACTGAAGCTTTCTTT

CDR3 length: 14
J gene: TRBJ2-2
V gene: TRBV6-1
clone size: -
D gene: -
CDR3 protein: CASSIQGPTGELFF
CDR3 DNA: TGTGCCAGCAGTATACAGGGCCCCACCGGGGAGCTGTTTTTT

CDR3 length: 19
J gene: TRBJ2-6
V gene: TRBV7-2
clone size: -
D gene: TRBD1
CDR3 protein: CASSSPLGTGSSGANVLTF
CDR3 DNA: TGTGCCAGCAGCTCACCACTCGGGACAGGGTCCTCTGGGGCCAACGTCCTGACTTTC

CDR3 length: 14
J gene: TRBJ2-2
V gene: TRBV12-3/TRBV12-4
clone size: many
D gene: -
CDR3 protein: CASSSGPEFGELFF
CDR3 DNA: TGTGCCAGCAGTTCCGGTCCGGAATTCGGGGAGCTGTTTTTT

CDR3 length: 15
J gene: TRBJ2-5
V gene: TRBV7-2
clone size: many
D gene: -
CDR3 protein: CASSLDGGTQETQYF
CDR3 DNA: TGTGCCAGCAGCTTAGATGGCGGGACGCAAGAGACCCAGTACTTC

CDR3 length: 14
J gene: TRBJ2-2
V gene: TRBV28
clone size: many
D gene: -
CDR3 protein: CASTPGRNTGELFF
CDR3 DNA: TGTGCCAGCACCCCGGGGCGGAACACCGGGGAGCTGTTTTTT

CDR3 length: 18
J gene: TRBJ2-2
V gene: TRBV28
clone size: many
D gene: -
CDR3 protein: CASSFPQTWTANTGELFF
CDR3 DNA: TGTGCCAGCAGTTTCCCCCAGACTTGGACAGCGAACACCGGGGAGCTGTTTTTT

CDR3 length: 14
J gene: TRBJ2-5
V gene: TRBV12-3/TRBV12-4
clone size: many
D gene: TRBD1
CDR3 protein: CASSTTGGGETQYF
CDR3 DNA: TGTGCCAGCAGTACGACAGGGGGCGGGGAGACCCAGTACTTC

CDR3 length: 12
J gene: TRBJ2-3
V gene: TRBV7-3
clone size: many
D gene: TRBD2
CDR3 protein: CASGGGGATQYF
CDR3 DNA: TGTGCCAGCGGCGGGGGGGGAGCTACGCAGTATTTT

CDR3 length: 15
J gene: TRBJ2-7
V gene: TRBV3-1
clone size: -
D gene: -
CDR3 protein: CASSQDLDNSYEQYF
CDR3 DNA: TGTGCCAGCAGCCAAGACTTGGACAACTCCTACGAGCAGTACTTC

CDR3 length: 15
J gene: TRBJ2-5
V gene: TRBV20-1
clone size: many
D gene: -
CDR3 protein: CSASPGAVRKETQYF
CDR3 DNA: TGCAGTGCTAGTCCTGGGGCAGTTCGAAAGGAGACCCAGTACTTC

CDR3 length: 14
J gene: TRBJ2-7
V gene: TRBV7-2
clone size: many
D gene: -
CDR3 protein: CASSLEPSPSKQYF
CDR3 DNA: TGTGCCAGCAGCTTAGAACCTAGCCCATCTAAGCAGTACTTC

CDR3 length: 16
J gene: TRBJ2-7
V gene: TRBV4-2
clone size: -
D gene: TRBD2
CDR3 protein: CASSRSLAGGPHEQYF
CDR3 DNA: TGTGCCAGCAGCCGCTCGCTAGCGGGAGGGCCCCACGAGCAGTACTTC

CDR3 length: 14
J gene: TRBJ2-3
V gene: TRBV9
clone size: few
D gene: -
CDR3 protein: CASSVSSGTDTQYF
CDR3 DNA: TGTGCCAGCAGCGTGTCCAGCGGGACAGATACGCAGTATTTT

CDR3 length: 14
J gene: TRBJ2-7
V gene: TRBV5-6
clone size: -
D gene: -
CDR3 protein: CASSLAEETYEQYF
CDR3 DNA: TGTGCCAGCAGCTTGGCTGAGGAAACCTACGAGCAGTACTTC

CDR3 length: 15
J gene: TRBJ1-4
V gene: TRBV3-1
clone size: many
D gene: -
CDR3 protein: CASASPGQTDIKLFF
CDR3 DNA: TGTGCCAGCGCAAGTCCCGGACAGACCGACATAAAACTGTTTTTT

CDR3 length: 14
J gene: TRBJ2-2
V gene: TRBV12-3/TRBV12-4
clone size: many
D gene: -
CDR3 protein: CATEGLGHHGELFF
CDR3 DNA: TGTGCCACCGAGGGCCTGGGTCATCACGGGGAGCTGTTTTTT